Listed below are T cell receptor beta chains from one sample, sequenced in a study of beta chain features in type 1 diabetes. Clones were read by immunoSEQ multiplex PCR, and TCRdb kept only the in-frame ones, dropping some. The sample lists 350,000 to 400,000 clones, over 12% occurring once. The sequencing sample was made of naive CD4+ T cells from blood. These receptors were obtained from a woman younger than 30 in good health. Each CDR3 is given with its conserved first and last residue. Fields, in order: clone size, D gene, V gene, J gene, CDR3 protein, CDR3 DNA. The D gene is left open where the match is weak. Size is omitted from some rows. Given values are once, few, many or a class for expanded clones.

few	-	TRBV18	TRBJ2-1	CASSPAEGGVNEQFF	TGTGCCAGCTCACCGGCCGAAGGAGGGGTCAATGAGCAGTTCTTC
-	-	TRBV18	TRBJ2-1	CASSPLGWSGGNEQFF	TGTGCCAGCTCACCACTCGGATGGTCCGGGGGCAATGAGCAGTTCTTC
few	-	TRBV7-3	TRBJ2-7	CASSPGGGGKAEQYF	TGTGCCAGCAGCCCCGGAGGGGGCGGGAAGGCCGAGCAGTACTTC
-	TRBD2	TRBV12-5	TRBJ2-1	CASRGTSETYSYNEQFF	TGTGCTAGTAGAGGGACTAGCGAGACATACTCCTACAATGAGCAGTTCTTC
few	-	TRBV7-3	TRBJ2-3	CASTLRGSSTDTQYF	TGTGCCAGCACCCTAAGGGGCTCTAGCACAGATACGCAGTATTTT
few	TRBD1	TRBV18	TRBJ2-2	CASSPPGQDTGELFF	TGTGCCAGCTCACCCCCGGGACAGGACACCGGGGAGCTGTTTTTT
few	-	TRBV30	TRBJ2-2	CAWIRDRPTGELFF	TGTGCCTGGATTCGAGACAGACCCACCGGGGAGCTGTTTTTT
-	-	TRBV25-1	TRBJ1-1	CASSERGTTEAFF	TGTGCCAGCAGTGAGCGGGGGACCACTGAAGCTTTCTTT
few	-	TRBV28	TRBJ2-5	CASQGGAETQYF	TGTGCCAGTCAGGGGGGCGCGGAGACCCAGTACTTC
few	TRBD2	TRBV27	TRBJ2-1	CASSTSGNEQFF	TGTGCCAGCAGTACTAGCGGAAATGAGCAGTTCTTC
few	-	TRBV7-2	TRBJ2-7	CASSLVSYEQYF	TGTGCCAGCAGCTTAGTCAGCTACGAGCAGTACTTC
-	-	TRBV9	TRBJ1-2	CASSVERGAPTF	TGTGCCAGCAGCGTAGAGCGGGGGGCGCCCACCTTC
-	TRBD2	TRBV11-1	TRBJ2-1	CASSRSVTSSYNEQFF	TGTGCCAGCAGCCGGAGTGTGACTAGCTCGTACAATGAGCAGTTCTTC
few	TRBD1	TRBV27	TRBJ2-7	CASSGLATGEFYEQYF	TGTGCCAGCAGTGGACTGGCGACAGGGGAGTTCTACGAGCAGTACTTC
-	TRBD1	TRBV5-1	TRBJ2-4	CASSYRQGQGIQYF	TGCGCCAGCAGCTACCGACAGGGTCAGGGCATTCAGTACTTC
-	TRBD1	TRBV7-9	TRBJ2-7	CASSTGQVPHEQYF	TGTGCCAGCAGCACCGGACAGGTCCCCCACGAGCAGTACTTC
-	TRBD2	TRBV28	TRBJ2-7	CAIAGLAGEEQYF	TGTGCCATCGCGGGACTAGCGGGAGAGGAGCAGTACTTC
few	TRBD1	TRBV5-4	TRBJ2-3	CASSFRDRGDTQYF	TGTGCCAGCAGCTTTAGGGACAGAGGAGATACGCAGTATTTT
-	-	TRBV6-5	TRBJ2-5	CASSYSGQIQETQYF	TGTGCCAGCAGTTACTCGGGGCAGATCCAAGAGACCCAGTACTTC
few	-	TRBV29-1	TRBJ1-1	CSVEGRSNTEAFF	TGCAGCGTTGAAGGGAGGTCGAACACTGAAGCTTTCTTT
few	-	TRBV5-1	TRBJ2-1	CASRRVGEQFF	TGCGCCAGCAGACGGGTGGGTGAGCAGTTCTTC
few	TRBD1	TRBV20-1	TRBJ1-1	CRGQRDTEAFF	TGCAGGGGACAGAGGGACACTGAAGCTTTCTTT
-	TRBD2	TRBV18	TRBJ2-7	CASSPGTSGSYEQYF	TGTGCCAGCTCACCCGGGACTAGCGGGAGCTACGAGCAGTACTTC
-	-	TRBV11-2	TRBJ2-3	CASSFYLRHSTDTQYF	TGTGCCAGCAGCTTTTATTTGCGGCATAGCACAGATACGCAGTATTTT